A single sample is the source of the 29 T cell receptor beta chains below, sequenced in a study of T cell changes during pregnancy in multiple sclerosis. The table came from immunoSEQ multiplex PCR; TCRdb's copy has only in-frame clones and leaves some out. The sample has 45,000 or so clones, roughly 96% seen once; the top ten hold 0.89%. The sequencing here drew on peripheral blood, taken in the second trimester of pregnancy. The source of these receptors is a female donor with multiple sclerosis, enrolled in a pregnancy study.

The gene calls are TRBV5-4 and TRBJ2-3, with D hard to call. Trimming shortened V by 1 base and J by 0 bases, and 9 bases separated the two germline ends. The CDR3 runs to 15 residues. CDR1 is SGHNT, CDR2 YYREEE, per germline (reference sequence). Written as DNA, the CDR3 is TGTGCCAGCAGCTTGTACGGGTTTAGCACAGATACGCAGTATTTT. Protein sequence: CASSLYGFSTDTQYF.

The chain carries TRBV18 and TRBJ2-7, with TRBD1 as a possible D gene (7 bases). The CDR3 is 13 amino acids. Per the germline V gene, CDR1 is KGHSH and CDR2 is LQKENI. Trimming removed 6 bases at V and 4 bases at J, with 13 bases between. The CDR3: CASSRQGGYEQYF. CDR3 sequence (DNA): TGTGCCAGCTCCAGACAGGGAGGATACGAGCAGTACTTC.

This chain connects TRBV11-2 to TRBJ2-5, with 8 bases identical to TRBD2. Germline V gene sequence: CDR1 SGHAT, CDR2 FQNNGV. The CDR3 runs to 14 residues. With V trimmed by 4 bases and J by 4 bases, 5 bases remained unmatched. The CDR3 loop reads CASSSLGGVETQYF. CDR3 DNA sequence: TGTGCCAGCAGCTCCCTCGGGGGGGTAGAGACCCAGTACTTC.

The count of this clone is one. The J gene is TRBJ2-1, the V gene TRBV19; 11 bases are shared with TRBD1. The V gene end was trimmed by 9 bases and the J gene end by 8 bases; junction bases not matched to a gene: 9. The CDR3 covers 14 residues. The germline V gene encodes CDR1 LNHDA and CDR2 SQIVND (reference sequence). The CDR3 spells CASKDRGQVYEQFF. In DNA, the CDR3 is TGTGCCAGCAAGGACAGGGGGCAAGTTTATGAGCAGTTCTTC. Full variable domain (missing parts from reference TRBV19 and TRBJ2-1): DGGITQSPKYLFRKEGQNVTLSCEQNLNHDAMYWYRQDPGQGLRLIYYSQIVNDFQKGDIAEGYSVSREKKESFPLTVTSAQKNPTAFYLCASKDRGQVYEQFFGPGTRLTVL.

V is TRBV2 and J is TRBJ2-7; 10 bases align to TRBD2. The trim removed 4 bases at V and 4 bases at J, leaving 13 bases unmatched. CDR1 and CDR2 from the germline V gene are SNHLY and FYNNEI. There are 17 residues in the CDR3. The CDR3, as DNA: TGTGCCAGCAGTGGGCTCCTTCTAGCGGGAGCAGGGTACGAGCAGTACTTC. Translation: CASSGLLLAGAGYEQYF.

This chain links TRBV7-5 with TRBJ1-1; the D call TRBD1 from the table was never checked on the DNA. TRBV7-5 has pseudogene status. The CDR3 consists of 13 residues. The CDR3 loop reads CVKKGQTNTEAFF. CDR3 nucleotide sequence: TGTGTCAAAAAGGGACAGACGAACACTGAAGCTTTCTTT.

V and J are TRBV27 and TRBJ1-2, with D unresolved. This CDR3 has 15 residues. The germline V gene has CDR1 MNHEY and CDR2 SMNVEV (reference sequence). Trimming took 0 bases from V and 4 from J, leaving 12 bases between them. The DNA of the CDR3 is TGTGCCAGCAGTTTATCGGCGGGGTTTGGCTATGGCTACACCTTC. Translating it yields CASSLSAGFGYGYTF.

V and J are TRBV6-5 and TRBJ1-1; D possibly corresponds to TRBD1 (5 bases). The CDR3 loop spans 11 amino acids. V lost 10 bases and J lost 6, with 12 bases in between. Germline-derived CDR1 and CDR2 are MNHEY and SVGAGI. The CDR3 protein is CATLGGAEAFF. The DNA of the CDR3 is TGTGCCACCCTTGGGGGGGCTGAAGCTTTCTTT.

The genes are TRBV4-2 and TRBJ2-1, with D uncertain. Germline-derived CDR1 and CDR2 are LGHNA and YNFKEQ. Trimming left V 4 bases short and J 4 bases short, with 8 bases between. CDR3 length: 13 amino acids. The DNA for the CDR3 is TGTGCCAGCAGCCTACAGATATACAATGAGCAGTTCTTC. Translation gives CASSLQIYNEQFF.

The CDR3 coding sequence is TGTGCCAGCTTGTCAGGGGCCTACGAGCAGTACTTC. It translates to CASLSGAYEQYF. The chain combines TRBV6-6 with TRBJ2-7; tentatively, D is TRBD1 (6 bases). CDR3 length: 12 amino acids. V dropped 8 bases and J dropped 2 bases, with 10 bases sitting between them. Germline lookup yields CDR1 MNHNY and CDR2 SVGAGI (reference sequence).

The V gene is TRBV27, the J gene TRBJ2-2; TRBD2 agrees at 10 bases. This CDR3 contains 18 residues. With V trimmed by 6 bases and J by 1 base, 11 bases remained unmatched. CDR1 and CDR2 (germline): MNHEY, SMNVEV (reference sequence). The CDR3 here is CASRRRTSGDRNTGELFF. In nucleotides, the CDR3 is TGTGCCAGCAGGCGCCGGACTAGCGGAGATAGGAACACCGGGGAGCTGTTTTTT.

This chain connects TRBV11-2 to TRBJ2-1; 7 bases agree with TRBD2. The CDR3 extends over 12 amino acids. V trimming: 8 bases; J trimming: 9 bases; junction bases outside the gene matches: 7. Per germline, CDR1 SGHAT and CDR2 FQNNGV. In nucleotides, the CDR3 is TGTGCCAGCCAAGAACTAGCGTTTGAGCAGTTCTTC. Amino acids: CASQELAFEQFF.

The chain uses TRBV18 and TRBJ2-1; TRBD2 might be the D (5 bases). V gave up 6 bases and J gave up 7 bases, with 10 bases separating them. In germline, CDR1 is KGHSH, CDR2 LQKENI. The CDR3 length is 12 residues. CDR3 nucleotide sequence: TGTGCCAGCTCCTCCTCGGGGAATGAGCAGTTCTTC. Translating gives CASSSSGNEQFF.

This chain connects TRBV7-2 to TRBJ2-6, with D unresolved. CDR1 and CDR2 from the germline V gene are SGHTA and FQGNSA. V was pared by 6 bases and J by 2 bases, with 14 bases between. CDR3 length: 16 amino acids. This chain's CDR3 is CASRTARLAGANVLTF. CDR3 DNA: TGTGCCAGCAGAACAGCCAGATTAGCTGGGGCCAACGTCCTGACTTTC.

This clone has a single count. The chain is built from TRBV20-1 and TRBJ1-1; 9 bases are a match to TRBD1. The CDR3 is 11 amino acids. CDR1 and CDR2 from the germline V gene are DFQATT and SNEGSKA (reference sequence). The CDR3 nucleotides are TGCAGAGGGGACAGGGCGAGTGTCGCTTTCTTT. Translated, it gives CRGDRASVAFF.

The V gene is TRBV5-1, the J gene TRBJ2-3; maybe TRBD2 (6 bases). The germline V gene encodes CDR1 SGHRS and CDR2 YFSETQ. CDR3 size: 13 residues. Trimming took 5 bases from V and 2 from J, leaving 9 bases between them. The CDR3 DNA is TGCGCCAGCAGAGGCGGGGCCACAGATACGCAGTATTTT. It translates to CASRGGATDTQYF.

This clone was seen just once. The chain links TRBV10-3 to TRBJ2-1; 7 bases agree with TRBD2. The junction had 4 bases not matched to a gene; V was cut back by 0 bases and J by 5 bases. The CDR3 runs 15 residues. CDR1 is ENHRY, CDR2 SYGVKD, per germline. CDR3 in DNA: TGTGCCATCAGTGAGTCCGGGACTACCAACAATGAGCAGTTCTTC. It yields the protein CAISESGTTNNEQFF.

Here the CDR3 DNA reads TGTGCCAGCGAGGGTCAACAGACGGTCTACAATGAGCAGTTCTTC. Its protein product is CASEGQQTVYNEQFF. The chain couples TRBV6-1 to TRBJ2-1; TRBD2 might be the D (5 bases). This CDR3 region has 15 residues. Between the trimmed V and J ends, which lost 8 bases and 3 bases, there was a span of 17 bases. CDR1 is MNHNS and CDR2 is SASEGT in the germline V gene.

The chain employs TRBV15 and TRBJ2-7, with D unresolved. Germline V CDR1 and CDR2: LNHNV, YYDKDF (reference sequence). V was pared by 0 bases and J by 0 bases, with 9 bases between. The CDR3 has 15 residues. CDR3 nucleotide sequence: TGTGCCACCAGCAGAGATGCCGCGGTCTCCTACGAGCAGTACTTC. Translated, it gives CATSRDAAVSYEQYF.

The chain recombines TRBV7-2 with TRBJ1-1; weak D call: TRBD1 (5 bases). Looked up from germline, CDR1 is SGHTA and CDR2 is FQGNSA. The V and J ends lost 2 bases and 7 bases respectively, with 8 bases between them. The CDR3 is 12 amino acids. CDR3 bases: TGTGCCAGCAGCTTAAGGGGTAATGAAGCTTTCTTT. It specifies CASSLRGNEAFF.

The chain employs TRBV9 and TRBJ2-1; 10 positions agree with TRBD1. V was clipped by 4 bases and J by 0 bases; unmatched bases: 10. In germline, CDR1 is SGDLS, CDR2 YYNGEE. The CDR3 is made up of 18 amino acids. CDR3 in amino acids: CASSIHPGQGSSYNEQFF. The CDR3 region has the DNA TGTGCCAGCAGCATACATCCGGGACAGGGGAGCTCCTACAATGAGCAGTTCTTC. Full variable domain (remainder filled in from reference TRBV9 and TRBJ2-1): DSGVTQTPKHLITATGQRVTLRCSPRSGDLSVYWYQQSLDQGLQFLIQYYNGEERAKGNILERFSAQQFPDLHSELNLSSLELGDSALYFCASSIHPGQGSSYNEQFFGPGTRLTVL.

The chain uses TRBV7-9 and TRBJ1-1; weak D call: TRBD1 (5 bases). CDR3 length equals 15 residues. The germline V and J ends were trimmed by 5 bases and 1 base, with 14 bases remaining between them. The germline gives CDR1 SEHNR, CDR2 FQNEAQ (reference sequence). The CDR3 coding sequence is TGTGCCAGCAGCCCCTTTGGGGCGCAGAACACTGAAGCTTTCTTT. Translating it yields CASSPFGAQNTEAFF.

The CDR3 DNA reads as TGCGCCAGCAGCTTGGGGGACAGGTCGGGTGAAGCTTTCTTT. It specifies CASSLGDRSGEAFF. This sequence joins TRBV5-1 and TRBJ1-1; TRBD1 agrees at 8 bases. The CDR3 runs 14 residues. The germline V gene encodes CDR1 SGHRS and CDR2 YFSETQ. Germline trimming cut 0 bases from V and 7 bases from J; bases unmatched to any gene: 5. Looking up the rest from reference TRBV5-1 and TRBJ1-1 gives the full variable domain: KAGVTQTPRYLIKTRGQQVTLSCSPISGHRSVSWYQQTPGQGLQFLFEYFSETQRNKGNFPGRFSGRQFSNSRSEMNVSTLELGDSALYLCASSLGDRSGEAFFGQGTRLTVV.

DNA of the CDR3: TGTGCCAGCAGCCCTCGGACTAGCGGGGGGCCCCCCTTAAGCACAGATACGCAGTATTTT. Its protein product is CASSPRTSGGPPLSTDTQYF. This chain links TRBV9 with TRBJ2-3, with 14 bases fitting TRBD2. CDR1 SGDLS and CDR2 YYNGEE come from the germline V gene. J was trimmed by 0 bases and V by 4 bases; bases with no gene match: 13. The CDR3 has 20 amino acids.

In this sample, this clone turned up once. The chain has TRBV6-1 and TRBJ2-4, with D maybe TRBD1 (6 bases). From germline, CDR1 is MNHNS and CDR2 SASEGT. Between the trimmed V and J ends, which lost 3 bases and 6 bases, there was a span of 21 bases. The CDR3 sequence is 17 residues long. The CDR3 here is CASSDGGLRGWGNIQYF. The CDR3 coding sequence is TGTGCCAGCAGTGATGGGGGCCTAAGGGGCTGGGGAAACATTCAGTACTTC.

V is TRBV11-2 and J is TRBJ1-5; TRBD1 agrees at 9 bases. Germline V gene sequence: CDR1 SGHAT, CDR2 FQNNGV. This CDR3 is built from 14 residues. V dropped 6 bases and J dropped 6; count of bases not matched to a gene: 6. CDR3 protein: CASSLTGGIQPQHF. CDR3 DNA: TGTGCCAGCAGTCTTACAGGGGGCATTCAGCCCCAGCATTTT.

The chain links TRBV5-1 to TRBJ1-5; D is possibly TRBD1 (6 bases). V was pared by 0 bases and J by 7 bases, with 11 bases between. Germline CDR1 reads SGHRS; CDR2 reads YFSETQ. CDR3 length: 14 amino acids. The CDR3 DNA reads TGCGCCAGCAGCTTGGGGGGGCTTGGACAGCCCCAGCATTTT. It encodes CASSLGGLGQPQHF.

The rearrangement joins TRBV28 to TRBJ2-7; D remains unclear. The CDR3 loop spans 14 amino acids. The germline gives CDR1 MDHEN, CDR2 SYDVKM. V was trimmed by 6 bases and J by 1 base, leaving 13 bases between them. In DNA form, the CDR3 reads TGTGCCAGCAGGGTTAGTTTTCCTTCCTACGAGCAGTACTTC. Protein product: CASRVSFPSYEQYF.

CDR3 residues: CASSTLKTSGFTDTQYF. As DNA, the CDR3 is TGTGCCAGCAGCACACTCAAGACTAGCGGATTCACAGATACGCAGTATTTT. The chain employs TRBV11-2 and TRBJ2-3, with 9 bases aligning to TRBD2. This CDR3 region has 17 residues. The J segment lost 2 bases and the V segment lost 5 bases, leaving 11 bases of the junction unmatched. CDR1 and CDR2 (germline): SGHAT, FQNNGV.